The sequence of this T cell receptor (beta chain) was determined in a study of cytomegalovirus exposure and HLA in healthy donors. This CDR3 has 14 amino acids. With V trimmed by 6 bases and J by 1 base, 2 bases remained unmatched. Germline values: CDR1 SGHAT, CDR2 FQDESV (reference sequence). A multiplex PCR was run with 60 Vbeta primers and 13 Jbeta primers. Libraries were prepared by immunoSEQ multiplex PCR; TCRdb keeps only in-frame clonotypes and omits some of them. The table shows about 69,000 clones, with approximately 80% occurring only once. Healthy donors of bone marrow made up the group. Sequencing was done on a sample of PBMCs. The rearrangement uses TRBV11-1 and TRBJ2-3, with TRBD1 matching over 9 bases. This clonotype was obtained from a man aged 18 to 29 in good health and CMV-seronegative. The CDR3 sequence: CASRRTGGTDTQYF. CDR3 DNA sequence: TGTGCCAGCAGGCGGACAGGGGGCACAGATACGCAGTATTTT. Based on the CDR3 plus reference TRBV11-1 and TRBJ2-3, the full variable domain is EAEVAQSPRYKITEKSQAVAFWCDPISGHATLYWYRQILGQGPELLVQFQDESVVDDSQLPKDRFSAERLKGVDSTLKIQPAELGDSAMYLCASRRTGGTDTQYFGPGTRLTVL.